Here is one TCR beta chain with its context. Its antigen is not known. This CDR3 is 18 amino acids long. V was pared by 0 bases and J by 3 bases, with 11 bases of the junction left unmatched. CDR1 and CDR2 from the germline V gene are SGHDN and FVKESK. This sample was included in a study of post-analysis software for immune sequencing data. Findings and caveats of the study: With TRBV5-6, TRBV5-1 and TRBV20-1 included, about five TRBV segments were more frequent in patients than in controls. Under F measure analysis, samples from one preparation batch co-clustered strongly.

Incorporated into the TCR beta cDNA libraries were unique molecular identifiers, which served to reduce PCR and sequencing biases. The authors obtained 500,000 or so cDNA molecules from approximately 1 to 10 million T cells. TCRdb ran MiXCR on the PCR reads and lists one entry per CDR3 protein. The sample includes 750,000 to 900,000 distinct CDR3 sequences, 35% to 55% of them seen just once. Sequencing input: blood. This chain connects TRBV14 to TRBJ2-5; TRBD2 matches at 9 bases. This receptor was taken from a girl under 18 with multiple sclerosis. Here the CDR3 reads CASSQDSRIAGEEETQYF. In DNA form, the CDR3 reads TGTGCCAGCAGCCAAGATTCGAGAATAGCGGGGGAGGAAGAGACCCAGTACTTC.